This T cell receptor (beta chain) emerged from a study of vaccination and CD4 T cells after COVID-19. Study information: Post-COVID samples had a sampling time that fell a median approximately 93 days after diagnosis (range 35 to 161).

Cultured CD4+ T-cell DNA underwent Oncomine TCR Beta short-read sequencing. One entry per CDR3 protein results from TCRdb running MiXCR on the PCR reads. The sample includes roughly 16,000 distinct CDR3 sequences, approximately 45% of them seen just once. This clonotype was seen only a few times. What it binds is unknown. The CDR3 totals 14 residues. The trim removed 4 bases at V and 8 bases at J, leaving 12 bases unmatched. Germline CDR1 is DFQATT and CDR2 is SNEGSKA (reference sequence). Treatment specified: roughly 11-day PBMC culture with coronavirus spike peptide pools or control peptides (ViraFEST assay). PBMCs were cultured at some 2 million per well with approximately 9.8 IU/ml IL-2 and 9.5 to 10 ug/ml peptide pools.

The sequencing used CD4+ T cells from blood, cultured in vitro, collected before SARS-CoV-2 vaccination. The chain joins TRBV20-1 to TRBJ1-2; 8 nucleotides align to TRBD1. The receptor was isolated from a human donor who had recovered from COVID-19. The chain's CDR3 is CSANRATGAGGYTF. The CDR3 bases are TGCAGTGCTAACCGGGCGACAGGGGCGGGAGGCTACACCTTC.